These T cell receptor beta chains were read from a single sample in a study of T-cell reconstitution after alpha-beta-depleted transplantation in children. TCRdb recomputed calls from the PCR reads with MiXCR, one row per CDR3 protein. This table has around 110,000 distinct CDR3 sequences, about 9.3% appearing once. Sequencing was performed on PBMCs, taken before TCRalphabeta/CD19-depleted stem cell transplant. Receptor source: a boy between 2 and 10 years old with acute lymphoblastic leukemia, due to receive a stem cell transplant. Both conserved end residues are trimmed from each CDR3.

V,CDR3
TRBV24-1,ATSGGTGRRVETQY
TRBV25-1,ASSPRADEQY
TRBV29-1,SVVGRNGYT
TRBV12-3/TRBV12-4,ASTHLDGNEQF
TRBV5-6,ASTPLGEEDEQF
TRBV20-1,SVTPEREKLF
TRBV6-5,ASSWSGAGAANYGYT
TRBV7-2,ASSLALAGGLSGEQF
TRBV9,ASTMGDRRTDTQY
TRBV20-1,SARHNRGSMNTEAF
TRBV6-1,ASRTGAGYEKLF